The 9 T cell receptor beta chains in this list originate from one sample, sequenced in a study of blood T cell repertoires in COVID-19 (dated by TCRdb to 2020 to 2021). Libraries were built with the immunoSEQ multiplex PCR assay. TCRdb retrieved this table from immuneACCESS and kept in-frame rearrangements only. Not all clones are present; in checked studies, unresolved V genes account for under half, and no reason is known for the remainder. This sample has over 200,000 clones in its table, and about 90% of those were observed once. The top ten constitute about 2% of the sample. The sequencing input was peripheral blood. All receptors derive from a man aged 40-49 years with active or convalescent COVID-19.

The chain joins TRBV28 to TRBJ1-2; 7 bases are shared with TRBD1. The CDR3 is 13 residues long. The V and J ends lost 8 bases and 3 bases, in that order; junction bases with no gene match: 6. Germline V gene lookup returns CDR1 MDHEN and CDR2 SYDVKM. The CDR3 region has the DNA TGTGCCAGCGGCCTGGGACAGCACTATGGCTACACCTTC. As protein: CASGLGQHYGYTF.

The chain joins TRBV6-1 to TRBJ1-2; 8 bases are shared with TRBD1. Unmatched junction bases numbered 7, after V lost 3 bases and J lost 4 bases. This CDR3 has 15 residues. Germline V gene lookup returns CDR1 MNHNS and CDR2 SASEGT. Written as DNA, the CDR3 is TGTGCCAGCAGTGATGGGACAGGAGCATTCTATGGCTACACCTTC. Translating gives CASSDGTGAFYGYTF.

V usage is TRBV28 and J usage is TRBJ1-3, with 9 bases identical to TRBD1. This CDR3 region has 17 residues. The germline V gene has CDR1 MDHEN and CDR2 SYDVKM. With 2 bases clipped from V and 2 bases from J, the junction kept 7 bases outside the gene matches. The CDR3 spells CASSLTGGVFPGNTIYF. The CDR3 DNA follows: TGTGCCAGCAGTTTAACAGGGGGCGTTTTCCCTGGAAACACCATATATTTT.

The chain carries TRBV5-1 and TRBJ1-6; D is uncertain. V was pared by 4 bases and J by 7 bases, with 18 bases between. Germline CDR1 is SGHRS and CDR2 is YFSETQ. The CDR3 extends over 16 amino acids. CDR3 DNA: TGCGCCAGCAGCCCTGCACCTGCGGCAGAGAATTCACCCCTCCACTTT. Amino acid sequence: CASSPAPAAENSPLHF.

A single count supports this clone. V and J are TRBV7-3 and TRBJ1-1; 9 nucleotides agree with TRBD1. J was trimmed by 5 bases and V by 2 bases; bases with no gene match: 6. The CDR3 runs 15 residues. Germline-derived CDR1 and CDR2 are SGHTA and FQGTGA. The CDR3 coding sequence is TGTGCCAGCAGCTTACGGGACAGGGACGAAACTGAAGCTTTCTTT. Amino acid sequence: CASSLRDRDETEAFF. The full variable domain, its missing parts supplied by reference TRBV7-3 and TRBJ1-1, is GAGVSQTPSNKVTEKGKYVELRCDPISGHTALYWYRQSLGQGPEFLIYFQGTGAADDSGLPNDRFFAVRPEGSVSTLKIQRTERGDSAVYLCASSLRDRDETEAFFGQGTRLTVV.

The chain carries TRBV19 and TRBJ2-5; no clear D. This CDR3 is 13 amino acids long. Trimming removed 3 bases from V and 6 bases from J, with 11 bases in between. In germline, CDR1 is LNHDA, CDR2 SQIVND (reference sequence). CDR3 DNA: TGTGCCAGTAGTATGGGTCGACAAAAGACCCAGTACTTC. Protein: CASSMGRQKTQYF.

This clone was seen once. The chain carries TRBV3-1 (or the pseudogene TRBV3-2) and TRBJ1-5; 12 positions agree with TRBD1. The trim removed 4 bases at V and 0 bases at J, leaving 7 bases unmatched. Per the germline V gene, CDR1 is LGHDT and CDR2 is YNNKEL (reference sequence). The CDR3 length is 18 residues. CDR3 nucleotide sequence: TGTGCCAGCAGCCCAGGGACAGGGGGCTTTCTTAGCAATCAGCCCCAGCATTTT. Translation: CASSPGTGGFLSNQPQHF.

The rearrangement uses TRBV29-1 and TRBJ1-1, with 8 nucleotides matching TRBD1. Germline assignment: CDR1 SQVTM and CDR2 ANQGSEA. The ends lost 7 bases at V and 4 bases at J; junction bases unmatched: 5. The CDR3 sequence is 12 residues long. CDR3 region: CSARTGRTEAFF. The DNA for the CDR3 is TGCAGCGCTCGGACAGGGCGCACTGAAGCTTTCTTT.

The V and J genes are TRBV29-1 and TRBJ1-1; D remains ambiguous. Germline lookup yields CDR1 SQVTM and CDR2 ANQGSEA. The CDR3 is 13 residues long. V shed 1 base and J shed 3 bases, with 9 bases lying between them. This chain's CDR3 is CSVEVQADTEAFF. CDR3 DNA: TGCAGCGTTGAAGTTCAGGCAGACACTGAAGCTTTCTTT.